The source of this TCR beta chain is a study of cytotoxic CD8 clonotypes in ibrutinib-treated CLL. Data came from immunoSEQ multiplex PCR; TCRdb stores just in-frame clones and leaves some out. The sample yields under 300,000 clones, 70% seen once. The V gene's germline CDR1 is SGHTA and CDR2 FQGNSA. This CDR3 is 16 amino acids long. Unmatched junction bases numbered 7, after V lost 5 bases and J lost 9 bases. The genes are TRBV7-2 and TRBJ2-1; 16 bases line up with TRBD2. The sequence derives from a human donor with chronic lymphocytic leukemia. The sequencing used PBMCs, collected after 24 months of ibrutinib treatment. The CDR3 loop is CASSKGLAGGPGEQFF. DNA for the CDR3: TGTGCCAGCAGCAAGGGACTAGCGGGAGGGCCCGGTGAGCAGTTCTTC.